These 28 T cell receptor beta chains share one sample of origin, sequenced in a study of blood T cell repertoires in COVID-19 (dated by TCRdb to 2018 to 2020). The library was built by means of the immunoSEQ multiplex PCR assay. TCRdb took this table from immuneACCESS and kept in-frame rearrangements with V and J called. Such tables lack part of the clones; where checked against another copy, unresolved V genes explain under half of the gap, and the rest is unexplained. The sample has around 100,000 clones on record, more than 85% of them singletons. Of the sample, less than 5.5% is held by the ten largest clones. The specimen was peripheral blood. These receptors all stem from a man aged 18-30 years with acute or convalescent COVID-19.

The chain is built from TRBV11-2 and TRBJ2-1; 9 nucleotides match TRBD2. CDR1 is SGHAT and CDR2 is FQNNGV in the germline V gene. CDR3 length: 15 residues. Trimming cost V 5 bases and J 4 bases; bases outside gene matches: 6. CDR3 residues: CASSLLAGVYNEQFF. CDR3 nucleotide sequence: TGTGCCAGCAGCCTCTTAGCGGGGGTTTACAATGAGCAGTTCTTC.

The CDR3 loop reads CASSVGPGTPNTEAFF. CDR3 in DNA: TGTGCCAGCAGCGTAGGACCCGGGACACCGAACACTGAAGCTTTCTTT. The gene calls are TRBV9 and TRBJ1-1, with a weak D call TRBD1 (6 bases). The CDR3 runs 16 residues. With 0 bases removed from V and 1 base from J, the gap between germline ends came to 13 bases. The V gene's germline CDR1 is SGDLS and CDR2 YYNGEE.

This chain uses TRBV2 with TRBJ2-7, with TRBD1 matching 7 bases. V shed 6 bases and J 4 bases; nucleotides not matched to a gene: 6. CDR1 and CDR2 from the germline V gene are SNHLY and FYNNEI. CDR3 length: 13 residues. CDR3: CASRWGTAYEQYF. In nucleotides, the CDR3 is TGTGCCAGCAGATGGGGGACAGCGTACGAGCAGTACTTC.

This clone was seen a handful of times. Written as DNA, the CDR3 is TGTGCCAGCAGCTTAATGGGACTAGCGTTTTACAATGAGCAGTTCTTC. Protein product: CASSLMGLAFYNEQFF. The chain is built from TRBV7-9 and TRBJ2-1, with 10 positions matching TRBD2. With V trimmed by 2 bases and J by 4 bases, 5 bases remained unmatched. Germline V gene lookup returns CDR1 SEHNR and CDR2 FQNEAQ (reference sequence). The CDR3 totals 16 residues.

This clone has only a few counts. Distinct nucleotide sequences in the sample also encode this CDR3. V gene TRBV4-2 combines with J gene TRBJ2-7, with 9 bases that match TRBD1. V dropped 1 base and J dropped 1; count of bases not matched to a gene: 2. The CDR3 spans 15 residues. Germline V gene data show CDR1 as LGHNA and CDR2 as YNFKEQ. CDR3 protein: CASSQGQGVSYEQYF. For the CDR3, the DNA is TGTGCCAGCAGCCAAGGACAGGGGGTATCCTACGAGCAGTACTTC.

This sequence joins TRBV19 and TRBJ1-2, with D possibly matching TRBD1 (6 bases). Germline V gene lookup returns CDR1 LNHDA and CDR2 SQIVND (reference sequence). The CDR3 spans 16 residues. Trimming removed 5 bases from V and 4 bases from J, with 20 bases in between. As DNA, the CDR3 is TGTGCCAGTAGTCCCCGGACAGAAGGGATAGCCTATGGCTACACCTTC. Protein sequence: CASSPRTEGIAYGYTF.

The rearrangement links TRBV30 to TRBJ1-1; D unresolved. V shed 0 bases and J shed 3 bases, with 11 bases lying between them. This CDR3 region has 14 residues. Germline CDR1 is GTSNPN and CDR2 is SVGIG (reference sequence). CDR3 protein: CAWSVSGSYTEAFF. Written as DNA, the CDR3 is TGTGCCTGGAGTGTATCTGGCAGTTACACTGAAGCTTTCTTT.

A remark on this clone: The germline gene is not matched at one end of the junction; a read error may be the cause. The CDR3 region has the DNA TGTGCCAACAGCTTTGGAAGCGCGATGGAGCAGTTCTTC. Translation: CANSFGSAMEQFF. This chain links TRBV7-8 with TRBJ2-1; no clear D gene. The CDR3 is 13 amino acids. CDR1 SGHVS and CDR2 FQNEAQ come from the germline V gene.

The V call is TRBV7-9, the J call TRBJ2-7, with D perhaps matching TRBD1 (5 bases). Germline V lookup: CDR1 SEHNR, CDR2 FQNEAQ (reference sequence). The CDR3 has 14 residues. The V gene lost 5 bases and the J gene lost 3 bases, with 14 bases spanning the gap. The CDR3 bases are TGTGCCAGCAGCACGACAGCAACCCACTACGAGCAGTACTTC. It yields the protein CASSTTATHYEQYF.

The rearrangement uses TRBV27 and TRBJ1-1, with a possible D match to TRBD1 (6 bases). V dropped 5 bases and J dropped 1 base, with 14 bases sitting between them. The CDR3 runs to 15 residues. Germline V gene lookup returns CDR1 MNHEY and CDR2 SMNVEV (reference sequence). The CDR3 nucleotides are TGTGCCAGCAGTCTTACTCTACAGGGGAACACTGAAGCTTTCTTT. Its protein is CASSLTLQGNTEAFF.

The V call is TRBV5-1, the J call TRBJ2-3, with TRBD1 as a possible D gene (5 bases). The CDR3 consists of 15 residues. CDR1 is SGHRS, CDR2 YFSETQ, per germline. Between the trimmed V and J ends, which lost 2 bases and 0 bases, there was a span of 10 bases. CDR3 amino acids: CASSFQGFSTDTQYF. The CDR3 DNA follows: TGCGCCAGCAGCTTTCAGGGTTTTAGCACAGATACGCAGTATTTT.

The chain employs TRBV30 and TRBJ1-5; no reliable D call. With 5 bases removed from V and 3 bases from J, the gap between germline ends came to 11 bases. CDR3 length equals 13 residues. Germline V gene sequence: CDR1 GTSNPN, CDR2 SVGIG (reference sequence). CDR3 residues: CAWSLSPNQPQHF. The CDR3 nucleotides read TGTGCCTGGTCCCTCAGTCCCAATCAGCCCCAGCATTTT.

V usage is TRBV7-9 and J usage is TRBJ1-2, with 7 bases matching TRBD1. The CDR3 runs 14 residues. Unmatched junction bases numbered 6, after V lost 4 bases and J lost 4 bases. Germline lookup yields CDR1 SEHNR and CDR2 FQNEAQ (reference sequence). The CDR3 loop reads CASSSSGTVYGYTF. The DNA for the CDR3 is TGTGCCAGCAGCTCGAGTGGGACAGTCTATGGCTACACCTTC.

The V call is TRBV19, the J call TRBJ2-5; the D is unclear. The CDR3 has 15 residues. Trimming left V 2 bases short and J 0 bases short, with 10 bases between. Germline lookup yields CDR1 LNHDA and CDR2 SQIVND (reference sequence). CDR3 sequence: CASSIHRTNQETQYF. CDR3 coding DNA: TGTGCCAGTAGTATACATCGTACTAACCAAGAGACCCAGTACTTC.

The chain carries TRBV6-5 and TRBJ2-3; the match to TRBD2 covers 7 bases. Germline V gives CDR1 MNHEY, CDR2 SVGAGI. Trimming took 8 bases from V and 0 from J; bases not matched to a gene: 5. This CDR3 is built from 14 residues. The CDR3 DNA is TGTGCCAGCGATGGAGCGGGAAGCACAGATACGCAGTATTTT. This sequence encodes CASDGAGSTDTQYF.

J is TRBJ1-4 and V is TRBV9; D is unclear. V lost 0 bases to trimming and J lost 7 bases, with 13 bases between them. The germline V gene has CDR1 SGDLS and CDR2 YYNGEE. The CDR3 runs to 15 residues. Here the CDR3 DNA reads TGTGCCAGCAGCGTAGGTGGGGAGTTTGGTGAAAAACTGTTTTTT. Amino acids: CASSVGGEFGEKLFF.

V and J are TRBV19 and TRBJ1-2, with D hard to call. Trimming removed 9 bases from V and 7 bases from J, with 15 bases in between. The CDR3 loop spans 12 amino acids. Germline CDR1 is LNHDA and CDR2 is SQIVND (reference sequence). Here the CDR3 reads CASTHAPGGYTF. CDR3 bases: TGTGCCAGCACACACGCCCCGGGTGGCTACACCTTC.

This chain links TRBV6-5 with TRBJ1-6; no clear D gene. Trimming took off 2 bases at V and 7 bases at J, with 9 bases between the two ends. The CDR3 totals 14 residues. Germline V CDR1 and CDR2: MNHEY, SVGAGI. The CDR3, as DNA: TGTGCCAGCAGTTACGCGGCAGCCAATTCACCCCTCCACTTT. It encodes CASSYAAANSPLHF.

This chain joins TRBV19 and TRBJ1-2; 8 nucleotides line up with TRBD1. Germline trimming cut 1 base from V and 6 bases from J; bases unmatched to any gene: 16. The CDR3 extends over 18 amino acids. CDR1 LNHDA and CDR2 SQIVND come from the germline V gene (reference sequence). This CDR3 is CASSIVGQGVFAGDGYTF. The CDR3 nucleotides read TGTGCCAGTAGTATAGTCGGACAGGGAGTTTTCGCGGGTGATGGCTACACCTTC.

CDR3 DNA: TGTGCCAGCAGCCGAAACTTCCGGGACAGCAACTATGGCTACACCTTC. Amino acid sequence: CASSRNFRDSNYGYTF. This chain links TRBV11-2 with TRBJ1-2; 7 nucleotides line up with TRBD1. There are 16 residues in the CDR3. The germline V gene has CDR1 SGHAT and CDR2 FQNNGV. The V and J ends lost 5 bases and 2 bases, in that order; junction bases with no gene match: 11.

The gene calls are TRBV4-1 and TRBJ1-5, with D perhaps TRBD1 (6 bases). V gave up 0 bases and J gave up 4 bases, with 10 bases separating them. The CDR3 extends over 15 amino acids. Germline V gene sequence: CDR1 MGHRA, CDR2 YSYEKL. This CDR3 reads CASSQDGGGNQPQHF. The CDR3 DNA reads as TGCGCCAGCAGCCAAGATGGGGGCGGGAATCAGCCCCAGCATTTT.

This chain connects TRBV11-3 to TRBJ2-3; the match to TRBD2 covers 15 bases. Germline lookup yields CDR1 SGHNT and CDR2 YENEEA. The CDR3 spans 17 residues. V shed 1 base and J 5 bases; nucleotides not matched to a gene: 4. CDR3 sequence reads: CASSLGTSGGAGDTQYF. As DNA, the CDR3 is TGTGCCAGCAGCTTAGGGACTAGCGGGGGGGCGGGAGATACGCAGTATTTT.

The chain couples TRBV11-3 to TRBJ2-1; 9 nucleotides align to TRBD2. There are 14 residues in the CDR3. V lost 5 bases, J lost 5 bases, and 4 bases stayed unmatched. Germline V CDR1 and CDR2: SGHNT, YENEEA. The CDR3: CASSGLAFNNEQFF. The CDR3 DNA follows: TGTGCCAGCAGCGGACTAGCGTTCAACAATGAGCAGTTCTTC.

The chain joins TRBV20-1 to TRBJ2-3; 8 bases are a match to TRBD2. Unmatched junction bases numbered 8, after V lost 3 bases and J lost 6 bases. The CDR3 runs 14 residues. The germline V gene encodes CDR1 DFQATT and CDR2 SNEGSKA (reference sequence). CDR3 in amino acids: CSASRSGVEDTQYF. DNA of the CDR3: TGCAGTGCTAGTCGTAGCGGGGTCGAGGATACGCAGTATTTT.

The chain links TRBV5-8 to TRBJ2-3, with 7 bases lining up with TRBD1. Germline V gene sequence: CDR1 SGHTS, CDR2 YDEGEE. This CDR3 is built from 14 residues. V shed 3 bases and J 10 bases; nucleotides not matched to a gene: 11. DNA of the CDR3: TGTGCCAGCAGCTCTCAGGGGGTCTATCAGGCGCAGTATTTT. As protein: CASSSQGVYQAQYF.

The chain joins TRBV27 to TRBJ1-5, with D unclear. Germline-derived CDR1 and CDR2 are MNHEY and SMNVEV (reference sequence). The CDR3 extends over 14 amino acids. With 6 bases removed from V and 2 bases from J, the gap between germline ends came to 11 bases. The DNA of the CDR3 is TGTGCCAGCAGCCGGCCCCGGGGCAATCAGCCCCAGCATTTT. Residues: CASSRPRGNQPQHF.

The V gene is TRBV19, the J gene TRBJ1-2; 9 bases align to TRBD1. CDR1 LNHDA and CDR2 SQIVND come from the germline V gene (reference sequence). This CDR3 contains 15 residues. The V and J ends lost 3 bases and 4 bases, in that order; junction bases with no gene match: 6. The CDR3 loop reads CASSILGQGFYGYTF. CDR3 bases: TGTGCCAGTAGTATCTTGGGACAGGGATTCTATGGCTACACCTTC.

The chain couples TRBV18 to TRBJ1-1, with a possible D match to TRBD1 (6 bases). CDR3 length: 15 amino acids. CDR1 is KGHSH, CDR2 LQKENI, per germline. The germline V and J ends were trimmed by 3 bases and 1 base, with 12 bases remaining between them. The CDR3 bases are TGTGCCAGCTCACCGCAGGGGATGGCGAACACTGAAGCTTTCTTT. Residues: CASSPQGMANTEAFF.